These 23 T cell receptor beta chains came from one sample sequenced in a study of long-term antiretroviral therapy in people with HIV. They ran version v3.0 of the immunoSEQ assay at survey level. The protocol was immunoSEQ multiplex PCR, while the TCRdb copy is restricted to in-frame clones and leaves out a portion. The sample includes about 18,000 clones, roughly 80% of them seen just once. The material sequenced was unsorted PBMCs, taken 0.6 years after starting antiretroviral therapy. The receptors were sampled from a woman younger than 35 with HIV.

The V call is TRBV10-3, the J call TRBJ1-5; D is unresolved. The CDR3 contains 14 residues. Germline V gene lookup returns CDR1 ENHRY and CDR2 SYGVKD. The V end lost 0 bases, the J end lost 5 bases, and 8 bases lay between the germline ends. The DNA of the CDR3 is TGTGCCATCAGTGAGTCTTCTGGTTATCAGCCCCAGCATTTT. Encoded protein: CAISESSGYQPQHF.

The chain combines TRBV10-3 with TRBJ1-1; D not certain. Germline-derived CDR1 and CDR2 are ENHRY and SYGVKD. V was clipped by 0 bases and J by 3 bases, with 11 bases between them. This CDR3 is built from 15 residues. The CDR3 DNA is TGTGCCATCAGTGAGTCGGTCCTGAGGGACACTGAAGCTTTCTTT. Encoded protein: CAISESVLRDTEAFF.

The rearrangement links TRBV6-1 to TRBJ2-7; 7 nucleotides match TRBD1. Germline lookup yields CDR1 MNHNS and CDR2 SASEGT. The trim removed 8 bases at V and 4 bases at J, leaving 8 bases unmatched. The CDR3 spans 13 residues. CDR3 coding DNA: TGTGCCAGCGAGGAGACAGGGCCGTACGAGCAGTACTTC. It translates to CASEETGPYEQYF.

CDR3 amino acids: CASSLTGATEAFF. The CDR3 nucleotides read TGTGCCAGCAGCCTGACAGGGGCCACTGAAGCTTTCTTT. The chain uses TRBV7-8 and TRBJ1-1, with TRBD1 matching over 8 bases. The CDR3 has 13 amino acids. Germline CDR1 SGHVS, CDR2 FQNEAQ. V shed 5 bases and J 4 bases; nucleotides not matched to a gene: 3.

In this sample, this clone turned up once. Written as DNA, the CDR3 is TGTGCCAGCAGCCCTCCCGACAGGGGGCAGAGGGACTATGGCTACACCTTC. Protein product: CASSPPDRGQRDYGYTF. The chain employs TRBV9 and TRBJ1-2; 10 bases map to TRBD1. Trimming took 4 bases from V and 3 from J; bases not matched to a gene: 12. Germline-derived CDR1 and CDR2 are SGDLS and YYNGEE. The CDR3 runs to 17 residues.

The CDR3 nucleotides are TGTGCCAGCAGCTCGTTCACTAGCGGGGGGAACAATGAGCAGTTCTTC. It codes for CASSSFTSGGNNEQFF. This chain links TRBV7-9 with TRBJ2-1, with TRBD2 matching 12 bases. CDR3 length: 16 amino acids. Trimming at V came to 4 bases and at J to 5 bases, leaving 6 bases not matched to a gene. Germline assignment: CDR1 SEHNR and CDR2 FQNEAQ (reference sequence).

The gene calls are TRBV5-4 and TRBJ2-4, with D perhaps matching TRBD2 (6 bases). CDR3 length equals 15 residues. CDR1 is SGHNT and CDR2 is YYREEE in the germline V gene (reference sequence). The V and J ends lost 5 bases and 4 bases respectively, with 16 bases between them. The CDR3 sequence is CASSSVEGSKNIQYF. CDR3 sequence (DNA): TGTGCCAGCAGTTCGGTGGAGGGGTCAAAAAACATTCAGTACTTC. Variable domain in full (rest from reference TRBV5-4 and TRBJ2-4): ETGVTQSPTHLIKTRGQQVTLRCSSQSGHNTVSWYQQALGQGPQFIFQYYREEENGRGNFPPRFSGLQFPNYSSELNVNALELDDSALYLCASSSVEGSKNIQYFGAGTRLSVL.

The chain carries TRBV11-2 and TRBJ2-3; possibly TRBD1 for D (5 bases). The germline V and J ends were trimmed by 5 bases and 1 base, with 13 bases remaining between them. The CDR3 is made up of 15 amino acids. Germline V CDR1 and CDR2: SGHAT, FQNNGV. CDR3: CASSVGLTRTDTQYF. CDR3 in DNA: TGTGCCAGCAGCGTGGGGCTAACCCGCACAGATACGCAGTATTTT.

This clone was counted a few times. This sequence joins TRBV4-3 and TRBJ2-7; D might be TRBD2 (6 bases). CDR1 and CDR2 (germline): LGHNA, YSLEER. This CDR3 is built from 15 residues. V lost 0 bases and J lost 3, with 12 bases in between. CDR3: CASSQDIGGYYEQYF. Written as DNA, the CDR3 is TGCGCCAGCAGCCAAGATATCGGAGGGTACTACGAGCAGTACTTC.

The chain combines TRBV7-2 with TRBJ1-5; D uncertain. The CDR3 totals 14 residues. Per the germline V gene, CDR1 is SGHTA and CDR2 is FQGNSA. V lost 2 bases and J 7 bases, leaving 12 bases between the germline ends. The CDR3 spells CASSLKFSVQPQHF. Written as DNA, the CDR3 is TGTGCCAGCAGCTTAAAGTTTTCGGTCCAGCCCCAGCATTTT.

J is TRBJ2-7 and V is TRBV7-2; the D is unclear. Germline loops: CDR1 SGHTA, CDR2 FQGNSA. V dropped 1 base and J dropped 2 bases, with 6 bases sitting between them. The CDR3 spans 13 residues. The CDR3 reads CASSLDSAYEQYF. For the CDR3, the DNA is TGTGCCAGCAGCTTAGATTCCGCCTACGAGCAGTACTTC. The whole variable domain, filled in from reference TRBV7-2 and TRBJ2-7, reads GAGVSQSPSNKVTEKGKDVELRCDPISGHTALYWYRQSLGQGLEFLIYFQGNSAPDKSGLPSDRFSAERTGGSVSTLTIQRTQQEDSAVYLCASSLDSAYEQYFGPGTRLTVT.

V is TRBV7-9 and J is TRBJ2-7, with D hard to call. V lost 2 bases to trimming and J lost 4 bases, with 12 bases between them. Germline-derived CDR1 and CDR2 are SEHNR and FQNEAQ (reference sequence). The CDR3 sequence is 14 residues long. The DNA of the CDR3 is TGTGCCAGCAGCTTAACTGGGGTACTGTACGAGCAGTACTTC. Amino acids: CASSLTGVLYEQYF.

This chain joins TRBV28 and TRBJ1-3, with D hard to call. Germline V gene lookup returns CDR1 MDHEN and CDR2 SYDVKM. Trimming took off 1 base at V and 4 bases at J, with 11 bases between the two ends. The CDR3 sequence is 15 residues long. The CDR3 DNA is TGTGCCAGCAGTTTATCTCTGGACCTCGGAAACACCATATATTTT. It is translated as CASSLSLDLGNTIYF.

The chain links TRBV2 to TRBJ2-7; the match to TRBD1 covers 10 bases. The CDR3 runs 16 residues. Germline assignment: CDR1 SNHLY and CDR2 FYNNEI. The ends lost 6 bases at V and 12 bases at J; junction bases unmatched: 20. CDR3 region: CASRGSPVGQGPKRYF. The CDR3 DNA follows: TGTGCCAGCAGGGGTTCACCGGTGGGACAGGGGCCGAAGCGGTACTTC.

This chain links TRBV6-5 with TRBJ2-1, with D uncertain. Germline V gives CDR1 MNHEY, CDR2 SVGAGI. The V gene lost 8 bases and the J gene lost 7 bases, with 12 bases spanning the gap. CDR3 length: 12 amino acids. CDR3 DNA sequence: TGTGCCAGCTCTGTTTTGGGAAATGAGCAGTTCTTC. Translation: CASSVLGNEQFF.

The CDR3 DNA follows: TGCAGCGTTGAAGAAGGGGGGCGCGCCTATGGCTACACCTTC. Its translation is CSVEEGGRAYGYTF. This chain links TRBV29-1 with TRBJ1-2, with D possibly matching TRBD1 (6 bases). The CDR3 covers 14 residues. Trimming stripped 0 bases from V and 4 bases from J, with 12 bases between. CDR1 is SQVTM and CDR2 is ANQGSEA in the germline V gene.

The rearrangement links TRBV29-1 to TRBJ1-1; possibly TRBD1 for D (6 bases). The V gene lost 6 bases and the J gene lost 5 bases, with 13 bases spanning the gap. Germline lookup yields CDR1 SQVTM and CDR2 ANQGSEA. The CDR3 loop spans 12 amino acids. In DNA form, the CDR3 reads TGCAGCGTCAGAGGGGGGGGGACTGAAGCTTTCTTT. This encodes CSVRGGGTEAFF.

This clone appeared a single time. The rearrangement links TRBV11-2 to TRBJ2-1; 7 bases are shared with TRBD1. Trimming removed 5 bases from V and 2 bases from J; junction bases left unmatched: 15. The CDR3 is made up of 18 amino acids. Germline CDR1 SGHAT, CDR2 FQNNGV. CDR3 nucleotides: TGTGCCAGCAGCGACCATTACCTACAGGGGAATGCCTACAATGAGCAGTTCTTC. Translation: CASSDHYLQGNAYNEQFF.

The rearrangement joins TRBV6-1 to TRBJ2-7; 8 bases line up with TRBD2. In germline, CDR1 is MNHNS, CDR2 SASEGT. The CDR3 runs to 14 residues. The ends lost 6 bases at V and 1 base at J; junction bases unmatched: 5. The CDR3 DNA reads TGTGCCAGCAGACTAGCGGCCGTATCCTACGAGCAGTACTTC. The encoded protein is CASRLAAVSYEQYF.

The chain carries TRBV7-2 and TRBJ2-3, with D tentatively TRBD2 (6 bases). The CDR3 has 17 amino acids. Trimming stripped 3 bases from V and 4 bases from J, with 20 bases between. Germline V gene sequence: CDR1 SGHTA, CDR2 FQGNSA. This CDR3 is CASSFRGAEGSADTQYF. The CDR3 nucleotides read TGTGCCAGCAGCTTCCGCGGGGCCGAAGGTTCCGCAGATACGCAGTATTTT.

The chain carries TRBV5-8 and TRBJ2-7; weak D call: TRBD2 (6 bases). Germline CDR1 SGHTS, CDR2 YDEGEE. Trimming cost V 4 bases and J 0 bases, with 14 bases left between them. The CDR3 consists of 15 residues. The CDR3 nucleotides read TGTGCCAGCAGCCGTAAAGGAGGGATCTCCTACGAGCAGTACTTC. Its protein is CASSRKGGISYEQYF.

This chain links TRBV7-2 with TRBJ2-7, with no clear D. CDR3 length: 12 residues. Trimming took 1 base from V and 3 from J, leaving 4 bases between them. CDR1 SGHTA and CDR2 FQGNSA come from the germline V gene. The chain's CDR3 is CASSLGFYEQYF. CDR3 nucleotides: TGTGCCAGCAGCTTAGGGTTCTACGAGCAGTACTTC. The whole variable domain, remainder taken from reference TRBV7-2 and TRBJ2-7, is GAGVSQSPSNKVTEKGKDVELRCDPISGHTALYWYRQSLGQGLEFLIYFQGNSAPDKSGLPSDRFSAERTGGSVSTLTIQRTQQEDSAVYLCASSLGFYEQYFGPGTRLTVT.

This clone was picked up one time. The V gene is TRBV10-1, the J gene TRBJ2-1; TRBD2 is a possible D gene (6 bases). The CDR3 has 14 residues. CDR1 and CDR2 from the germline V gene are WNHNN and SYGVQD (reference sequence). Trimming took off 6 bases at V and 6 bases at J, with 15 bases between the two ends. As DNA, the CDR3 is TGCGCCAGCAGGGGCCCCGGAGGGCCCAATGAGCAGTTCTTC. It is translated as CASRGPGGPNEQFF.